The T cell receptor beta chain under discussion was sequenced for a study of CD8 T cells in Susac syndrome. TCR beta was sequenced from blood CD8+ and CD4+ T cells. The multiple sclerosis controls comprised treatment-naive patients whose relapsing-remitting disease was stable or active. The authors reverse transcribed about 0.5 to 1 ug RNA with random hexamers. Amplification of TCR beta CDR3 was carried out by immunoSEQ multiplex PCR, which covered 54 Vbeta and 13 Jbeta segments. TCRdb analysed the immunoSEQ multiplex PCR reads with MiXCR anew, one entry per CDR3 protein. This sample carries some 130,000 distinct CDR3 sequences, under 95% of them seen once, and the ten largest clones take around 0.25%. Sequencing was performed on CD8+ T cells from PBMCs. The clonotype comes from a human donor with multiple sclerosis.

The CDR3 sequence: CASSLEGREDEQFF. The DNA for the CDR3 is TGTGCCAGCAGCTTAGAGGGGAGGGAGGATGAGCAGTTCTTC. V is TRBV13 and J is TRBJ2-1, with TRBD2 identical over 7 bases. CDR3 length: 14 residues. Germline V lookup: CDR1 PRHDT, CDR2 FYEKMQ (reference sequence). The V and J ends lost 1 base and 8 bases, in that order; junction bases with no gene match: 5.